This passage covers 5 T cell receptor beta chains from one sample sequenced in a study of cytomegalovirus exposure and HLA in healthy donors. In the PCR, 60 Vbeta and 13 Jbeta primers were used. Using immunoSEQ multiplex PCR, the repertoire was profiled, and TCRdb retains in-frame clones only, with some absent. The top ten hold about 16% of the sample, which has some 87,000 clones, nearly 70% seen once. Sequencing was carried out using PBMCs. The source is a woman aged 45-65 years in good health and CMV-seropositive.

This chain uses TRBV4-1 with TRBJ2-2, with 7 bases matching TRBD2. V gave up 2 bases and J gave up 3 bases; unmatched junction bases: 12. This CDR3 region has 18 residues. Germline V lookup: CDR1 MGHRA, CDR2 YSYEKL. CDR3 DNA sequence: TGCGCCAGCAGCCAACGGTGGGGGGGACTCGACGACACCGGGGAGCTGTTTTTT. As protein: CASSQRWGGLDDTGELFF.

The chain couples TRBV30 to TRBJ2-2; D is unclear. The V gene's germline CDR1 is GTSNPN and CDR2 SVGIG (reference sequence). There are 13 residues in the CDR3. V was pared by 0 bases and J by 5 bases, with 7 bases between. CDR3: CAWSVRSTGELFF. The CDR3 bases are TGTGCCTGGAGTGTAAGGAGTACCGGGGAGCTGTTTTTT.

The chain uses TRBV25-1 and TRBJ2-7, with 9 bases matching TRBD1. After removal of 3 bases from V and 5 bases from J, the junction contained 11 bases not matched to a gene. The CDR3 spans 16 residues. In germline, CDR1 is MGHDK, CDR2 SYGVNS. CDR3 nucleotide sequence: TGTGCCAGCAGTGACCCCTCCGGGACAGGGTTTGACGAGCAGTACTTC. The encoded protein is CASSDPSGTGFDEQYF.

This chain uses TRBV10-3 with TRBJ1-5; TRBD1 might be the D (6 bases). The ends were cut back, 0 bases at V and 2 bases at J, with 8 bases in the middle. The CDR3 is 15 residues long. Per germline, CDR1 ENHRY and CDR2 SYGVKD. The CDR3 coding sequence is TGTGCCATCAGTGAGTCACGACAGGGCAATCAGCCCCAGCATTTT. It is translated as CAISESRQGNQPQHF.

In its sample, this clone was seen a few times. The V and J genes are TRBV7-2 and TRBJ2-2; maybe TRBD1 (6 bases). This CDR3 spans 15 amino acids. V lost 4 bases, J lost 4 bases, and 13 bases lay in between. CDR1 is SGHTA and CDR2 is FQGNSA in the germline V gene. The CDR3 sequence: CASSYDRTPTGELFF. As DNA, the CDR3 is TGTGCCAGCAGCTACGACAGGACTCCCACCGGGGAGCTGTTTTTT. The complete variable domain, with remaining parts taken from reference TRBV7-2 and TRBJ2-2, reads GAGVSQSPSNKVTEKGKDVELRCDPISGHTALYWYRQSLGQGLEFLIYFQGNSAPDKSGLPSDRFSAERTGGSVSTLTIQRTQQEDSAVYLCASSYDRTPTGELFFGEGSRLTVL.